The 21 T cell receptor beta chains listed next were all sequenced from one sample in a study of cytomegalovirus exposure and HLA in healthy donors. Amplification used 60 Vbeta primers and 13 Jbeta primers. Profiling relied on immunoSEQ multiplex PCR, and the TCRdb table lists in-frame clones only, not all of them. The table records approximately 190,000 clones, approximately 81% of them present only once. Sequencing was performed on PBMCs. The receptors come from a woman aged 18-29 years in good health and CMV-seropositive.

This clone showed up just once. This chain joins TRBV5-4 and TRBJ2-7; 10 bases are a match to TRBD2. Germline V gene lookup returns CDR1 SGHNT and CDR2 YYREEE (reference sequence). Trimming cost V 0 bases and J 2 bases; bases outside gene matches: 2. This CDR3 region has 15 residues. CDR3 in DNA: TGTGCCAGCAGCTTGGCGACTAGCGGGCCCTACGAGCAGTACTTC. This gives the protein CASSLATSGPYEQYF.

This clone was counted between two and nine times. The J gene is TRBJ2-3, the V gene TRBV13; 10 bases are a match to TRBD2. Germline CDR1 reads PRHDT; CDR2 reads FYEKMQ (reference sequence). V lost 3 bases to trimming and J lost 0 bases; unmatched junction nucleotides: 3. This CDR3 contains 16 residues. The CDR3: CASSFSGGLSTDTQYF. DNA of the CDR3: TGTGCCAGCAGCTTTAGCGGGGGGCTTAGCACAGATACGCAGTATTTT.

The chain combines TRBV15 with TRBJ2-1; weak D call: TRBD2 (7 bases). Trimming stripped 7 bases from V and 8 bases from J, with 18 bases between. Germline values: CDR1 LNHNV, CDR2 YYDKDF (reference sequence). This CDR3 has 14 amino acids. The CDR3, as DNA: TGTGCCACCAAGGCGGGGGCAATTTGGGATGAGCAGTTCTTC. This encodes CATKAGAIWDEQFF.

Only one count was recorded for this clone. This sequence joins TRBV2 and TRBJ1-2; D ambiguous. CDR1 is SNHLY and CDR2 is FYNNEI in the germline V gene. This CDR3 has 14 residues. Trimming removed 4 bases from V and 4 bases from J, with 13 bases in between. As DNA, the CDR3 is TGTGCCAGCAGTGTTGGAGACGCGGCCTATGGCTACACCTTC. The encoded protein is CASSVGDAAYGYTF.

V and J are TRBV5-1 and TRBJ1-5; 7 bases fit TRBD1. J was trimmed by 2 bases and V by 5 bases; bases with no gene match: 4. The germline gives CDR1 SGHRS, CDR2 YFSETQ. The CDR3 loop spans 14 amino acids. The CDR3 here is CASRRTGGNQPQHF. CDR3 nucleotides: TGCGCCAGCAGGAGGACAGGCGGCAATCAGCCCCAGCATTTT.

The chain couples TRBV5-1 to TRBJ1-4; D gene uncertain. Germline CDR1 SGHRS, CDR2 YFSETQ. The CDR3 contains 15 residues. V shed 0 bases and J shed 8 bases, with 14 bases lying between them. The CDR3 DNA reads TGCGCCAGCAGCTTGGCGGGGTCGTCTGGCGAAAAACTGTTTTTT. It codes for CASSLAGSSGEKLFF.

A remark on this clone: A junction boundary mismatches the germline segment, possibly from a read error. This chain uses TRBV4-2 with TRBJ2-7, with 8 bases fitting TRBD1. Germline CDR1 and CDR2: LGHNA and YNFKEQ. The CDR3 runs to 14 residues. The CDR3 nucleotides are TGTGCCAGCAGGCAAGGACAGGGCCCATACGAGCAGTACTTC. Translation gives CASRQGQGPYEQYF.

This clone occurred a few times. This sequence joins TRBV19 and TRBJ1-2; TRBD1 matches at 7 bases. V lost 5 bases, J lost 7 bases, and 10 bases stayed unmatched. Germline V gene lookup returns CDR1 LNHDA and CDR2 SQIVND (reference sequence). This CDR3 contains 14 residues. CDR3 sequence reads: CASSLTGALRGYTF. In DNA form, the CDR3 reads TGTGCCAGTAGTCTAACAGGGGCGTTGCGTGGCTACACCTTC.

In its sample, this clone was seen once. This chain joins TRBV6-5 and TRBJ1-2; 7 nucleotides agree with TRBD1. CDR3 size: 15 residues. The germline V gene encodes CDR1 MNHEY and CDR2 SVGAGI. V was clipped by 6 bases and J by 8 bases; unmatched bases: 15. In DNA, the CDR3 is TGTGCCAGCAGAAAAAGGGACAGTCAAACTATGGGCTACACCTTC. Its protein is CASRKRDSQTMGYTF.

The J gene is TRBJ2-1, the V gene TRBV4-1, with D uncertain. V dropped 4 bases and J dropped 10 bases, with 17 bases sitting between them. The CDR3 contains 14 residues. Germline CDR1 and CDR2: MGHRA and YSYEKL. This chain's CDR3 is CASSPLAVQSEQFF. CDR3 in DNA: TGCGCCAGCAGCCCCCTCGCGGTACAATCCGAGCAGTTCTTC.

This chain uses TRBV7-9 with TRBJ1-6; 7 bases line up with TRBD1. Germline CDR1 is SEHNR and CDR2 is FQNEAQ (reference sequence). The CDR3 has 17 residues. V was clipped by 2 bases and J by 6 bases; unmatched bases: 10. CDR3 sequence (DNA): TGTGCCAGCAGCTTATCGAGGGGGCGATCTTTTAATTCACCCCTCCACTTT. This translates into CASSLSRGRSFNSPLHF. The full variable domain, its missing parts supplied by reference TRBV7-9 and TRBJ1-6, is DTGVSQNPRHKITKRGQNVTFRCDPISEHNRLYWYRQTLGQGPEFLTYFQNEAQLEKSRLLSDRFSAERPKGSFSTLEIQRTEQGDSAMYLCASSLSRGRSFNSPLHFGNGTRLTVT.

The chain has TRBV9 and TRBJ2-5; D is undetermined. CDR1 is SGDLS, CDR2 YYNGEE, per germline. The CDR3 covers 15 residues. V shed 1 base and J shed 0 bases, with 10 bases lying between them. CDR3 residues: CASSVRHSHQETQYF. CDR3 coding DNA: TGTGCCAGCAGCGTACGTCACAGCCACCAAGAGACCCAGTACTTC.

The rearrangement uses TRBV16 and TRBJ1-2; TRBD1 agrees at 8 bases. CDR3 length: 16 residues. V shed 2 bases and J 7 bases; nucleotides not matched to a gene: 12. Germline V gives CDR1 KGHSY, CDR2 FQNENV. This chain's CDR3 is CASSQDGQGRLGGYTF. The CDR3 DNA is TGTGCCAGCAGCCAAGACGGACAGGGCCGTCTAGGTGGCTACACCTTC.

The chain couples TRBV27 to TRBJ2-2; tentatively, D is TRBD2 (7 bases). The CDR3 is made up of 16 amino acids. V was pared by 2 bases and J by 6 bases, with 16 bases between. Germline CDR1 MNHEY, CDR2 SMNVEV (reference sequence). CDR3 loop: CASSLRGGGVPGELFF. The DNA of the CDR3 is TGTGCCAGCAGTTTACGTGGCGGGGGCGTTCCCGGGGAGCTGTTTTTT.

The chain uses TRBV5-1 and TRBJ2-3, with a weak D call TRBD1 (7 bases). Germline assignment: CDR1 SGHRS and CDR2 YFSETQ. CDR3 length: 15 residues. Trimming shortened V by 0 bases and J by 5 bases, and 13 bases separated the two germline ends. This CDR3 is CASSLAQGRQDTQYF. CDR3 coding DNA: TGCGCCAGCAGCTTGGCACAGGGGAGGCAAGATACGCAGTATTTT.

The rearrangement uses TRBV4-1 and TRBJ1-5; 7 bases are shared with TRBD1. The germline CDR1 and CDR2 sequences are MGHRA and YSYEKL. After removal of 1 base from V and 6 bases from J, the junction contained 6 bases not matched to a gene. This CDR3 is 15 amino acids long. The chain's CDR3 is CASSQGQGASQPQHF. The CDR3 region has the DNA TGCGCCAGCAGCCAAGGACAGGGAGCCAGTCAGCCCCAGCATTTT.

The CDR3 DNA is TGTGCCAGCAGTTGGGGACAGGGGAGGACAGATACGCAGTATTTT. Translation: CASSWGQGRTDTQYF. The chain joins TRBV6-6 to TRBJ2-3; 10 positions match TRBD1. The germline CDR1 and CDR2 sequences are MNHNY and SVGAGI (reference sequence). After removal of 4 bases from V and 3 bases from J, the junction contained 4 bases not matched to a gene. This CDR3 spans 15 amino acids.

This chain joins TRBV21-1 and TRBJ2-1; no check of the table's D call, TRBD1, against the DNA was made. TRBV21-1 is an annotated pseudogene. The CDR3 runs 16 residues. CDR3 nucleotide sequence: TGTGCCAGCAGCAAAGCCCCGGGACAGGGGCGCGATGAGCAGTTCTTC. Its protein is CASSKAPGQGRDEQFF.

This clone was observed once. The chain uses TRBV6-6 and TRBJ2-7; D is perhaps TRBD1 (5 bases). The ends were cut back, 5 bases at V and 6 bases at J, with 20 bases in the middle. CDR3 length: 15 amino acids. Per the germline V gene, CDR1 is MNHNY and CDR2 is SVGAGI (reference sequence). The CDR3 DNA sequence: TGTGCCAGCAGTCAATTGGACACCGGCATTCTCGAGCAGTACGTC. It specifies CASSQLDTGILEQYV.

This sequence joins TRBV19 and TRBJ2-2; 8 positions match TRBD2. V shed 4 bases and J 7 bases; nucleotides not matched to a gene: 5. CDR1 LNHDA and CDR2 SQIVND come from the germline V gene (reference sequence). The CDR3 sequence is 14 residues long. The CDR3 nucleotides are TGTGCCAGTAGTACGGGAGGGGGAGACGGGGAGCTGTTTTTT. It is translated as CASSTGGGDGELFF. Together with reference TRBV19 and TRBJ2-2, the CDR3 gives the full variable domain: DGGITQSPKYLFRKEGQNVTLSCEQNLNHDAMYWYRQDPGQGLRLIYYSQIVNDFQKGDIAEGYSVSREKKESFPLTVTSAQKNPTAFYLCASSTGGGDGELFFGEGSRLTVL.

J is TRBJ2-4 and V is TRBV2, with a weak D call TRBD2 (5 bases). Germline V gives CDR1 SNHLY, CDR2 FYNNEI. V gave up 3 bases and J gave up 4 bases, with 7 bases separating them. The CDR3 totals 13 residues. Here the CDR3 reads CASSESGKNIQYF. Written as DNA, the CDR3 is TGTGCCAGCAGTGAGTCGGGGAAAAACATTCAGTACTTC.